This T cell receptor beta chain was sequenced during a study of cytomegalovirus exposure and HLA in healthy donors. General observations from the study: Earlier findings revealed that most TCR beta V segments proved productive either about 87% or about 30% of the time. A reported reduction in N-insertions relative to the 666-donor mean was seen in an Asian-associated ancestry cluster in a later analysis. TCR beta chains numbering 150 to 200 were designated cytomegalovirus-associated. Later analysis revealed greater clonal expansion in HLA-associated TCR beta chains than in equally common others.

The primer mix had 60 Vbeta and 13 Jbeta primers. The table came from immunoSEQ multiplex PCR; TCRdb's copy has only in-frame clones and leaves some out. The sample has more than 95,000 clones; 76% are singletons. Comment on this clone: The antigen is unknown.

Germline V gene data show CDR1 as MDHEN and CDR2 as SYDVKM. The CDR3 has 15 amino acids. Trimming took 5 bases from V and 0 from J; bases not matched to a gene: 4. This chain joins TRBV28 and TRBJ1-3, with 7 nucleotides matching TRBD1. The sequenced material came from PBMCs. The origin of this receptor is a woman aged 18-29 years in good health and CMV-seropositive. CDR3 in DNA: TGTGCCAGCAGTCTAGGGACAGCCTCTGGAAACACCATATATTTT. This codes for CASSLGTASGNTIYF.